This TCR beta chain was recovered during a study of blood T cell repertoires in COVID-19. Overall study context: Sources were T cells, B-cell-depleted T cells, or PBMCs; the material itself was cDNA or gDNA.

Profiled with immunoSEQ multiplex PCR; TCRdb holds only in-frame clones, not every one. This sample has around 63,000 clones, with 79% found just once. Deletions cut 1 base from V and 6 bases from J, with 14 bases between. The length of the CDR3 is 15 residues. Germline V lookup: CDR1 MNHEY, CDR2 SVGEGT. The TCR comes from a human donor in a cohort sampled during active COVID-19. Sequenced input: peripheral blood. The chain carries TRBV6-2 or TRBV6-3 and TRBJ2-3, with D perhaps TRBD1 (6 bases). CDR3 sequence: CASSYWNRESDTQYF. In DNA form, the CDR3 reads TGTGCCAGCAGTTACTGGAACAGGGAATCCGATACGCAGTATTTT.